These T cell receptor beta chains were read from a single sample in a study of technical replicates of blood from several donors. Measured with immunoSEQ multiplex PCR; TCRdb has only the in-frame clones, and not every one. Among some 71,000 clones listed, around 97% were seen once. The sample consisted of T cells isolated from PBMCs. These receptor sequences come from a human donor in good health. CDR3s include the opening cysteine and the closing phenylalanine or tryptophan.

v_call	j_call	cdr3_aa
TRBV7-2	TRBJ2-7	CASSLYLLAGDPGF
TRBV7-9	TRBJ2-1	CASSLDRVVFNEQFF
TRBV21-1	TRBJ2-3	CASSNSLRGQSTDTQYF
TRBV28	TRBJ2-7	CASSLRQGGPSGSYEQYF
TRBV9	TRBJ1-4	CASSPSLNEKLFF
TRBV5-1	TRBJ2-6	CASSLAQGAGANVLTF
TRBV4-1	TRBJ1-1	CASSLRGQGDTEAFF
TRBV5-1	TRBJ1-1	CASSLGPRGGNTEAFF
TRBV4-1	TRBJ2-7	CASSQVGLAVRNSYEQYF
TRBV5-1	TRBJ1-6	CASSLGQFSYNSPLHF
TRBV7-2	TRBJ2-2	CASSLVGSGSYTGELFF
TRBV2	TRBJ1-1	CASTGTFILRNTEAFF
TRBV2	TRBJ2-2	CASSLMETGELFF
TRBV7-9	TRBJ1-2	CASSLEAPGQGANYGYTF
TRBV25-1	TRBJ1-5	CASSARGSNQPQHF
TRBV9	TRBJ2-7	CASSLGGLREQYF
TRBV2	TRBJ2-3	CASSDERLNTQYF
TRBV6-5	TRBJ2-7	CASSWGRVYEQYF